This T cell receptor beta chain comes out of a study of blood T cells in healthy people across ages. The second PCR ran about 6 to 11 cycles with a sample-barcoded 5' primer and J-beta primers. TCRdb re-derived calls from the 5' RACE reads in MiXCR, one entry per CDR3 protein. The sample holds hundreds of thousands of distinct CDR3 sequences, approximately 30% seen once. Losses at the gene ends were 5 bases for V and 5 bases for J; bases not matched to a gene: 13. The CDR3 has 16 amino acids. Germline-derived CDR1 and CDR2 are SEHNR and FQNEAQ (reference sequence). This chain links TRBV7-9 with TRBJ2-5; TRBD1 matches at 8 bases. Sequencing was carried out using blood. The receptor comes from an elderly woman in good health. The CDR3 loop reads CASSPPEQGARETQYF. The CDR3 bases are TGTGCCAGCAGCCCCCCGGAGCAGGGGGCGAGGGAGACCCAGTACTTC.